The rows below give T cell receptor beta chains drawn from one sample of a study of T cells in narcolepsy. Repertoires were generated with immunoSEQ multiplex PCR, while TCRdb's copy carries only in-frame clones and drops some. The sample shows 25,000 to 35,000 clones, about four fifths of them seen only once. The specimen sequenced was memory (CD45RA-) CD4+ T cells from blood. The receptors were sampled from a human donor in good health. CDR3s include the opening cysteine and the closing phenylalanine or tryptophan. A D gene is named only where the DNA matches it firmly. Expanded clones get a size class; other rows say once, few or many, or leave the size out.

>TRBJ2-7|TRBV19|TRBD1|once
TGTGCCAGTAGTATAGCCCCCGGGACAGGGATGCGCGAGCAGTACTTC
CASSIAPGTGMREQYF
>TRBJ1-6|TRBV4-1|TRBD1|NA
TGCGCCAGCAGCCAGGGACAGGCCCGTTCCTCCTATAATTCACCCCTCCACTTT
CASSQGQARSSYNSPLHF
>TRBJ2-7|TRBV12-2|NA|NA
TGTGCAAGTCGCTTAGGGAGGGACAGGAGATCCTACGAGCAGTACTTC
CASRLGRDRRSYEQYF
>TRBJ2-7|TRBV7-2|TRBD2|NA
TGTGCCAGCAGCAGTAGCGGGGGTACCGAGCAGTACTTC
CASSSSGGTEQYF
>TRBJ2-1|TRBV7-2|NA|NA
TGTGCCAGCAGCTTAGGCGGCCGATTGGTTGGTGAGCAGTTCTTC
CASSLGGRLVGEQFF
>TRBJ2-5|TRBV2|TRBD1|NA
TGTGCCAGCAGCCTGGACAGGGGGCAGGAGACCCAGTACTTC
CASSLDRGQETQYF
>TRBJ2-2|TRBV7-7|NA|NA
TGTGCCAGCAGCTTGGAGGGTTACACCGGGGAGCTGTTTTTT
CASSLEGYTGELFF
>TRBJ1-4|TRBV21-1|NA|few
TGTGCCAGCAACAACCTCAGGGAGGGTGAAAAACTGTTTTTT
CASNNLREGEKLFF
>TRBJ2-7|TRBV5-6|NA|NA
TGTGCCACCCGAGTAGGAGGGTACCACGAGCAGTACTTC
CATRVGGYHEQYF
>TRBJ2-1|TRBV28|TRBD2|NA
TGTGCCAGCTGGCTAAGAAGGGGACTATCGAGTGAGCAGTTCTTC
CASWLRRGLSSEQFF
>TRBJ1-1|TRBV10-3|NA|NA
TGTGCCATCAGTGATAGTCTGGACAACACTGAAGCTTTCTTT
CAISDSLDNTEAFF
>TRBJ1-2|TRBV11-2|TRBD1|NA
TGTGCCAGCAGGCGTACCGGACAGGGGGCTCCCTATGGCTACACCTTC
CASRRTGQGAPYGYTF
>TRBJ2-7|TRBV11-2|NA|NA
TGTGCCAGCAGCTCCCTGGCTAGGGCCTACGAGCAGTACTTC
CASSSLARAYEQYF
>TRBJ2-1|TRBV5-1|TRBD2|NA
TGCGCCAGCAGCTCGACTAGCGGGGCCTCCGGAGCGGAGCAGTTCTTC
CASSSTSGASGAEQFF
>TRBJ1-1|TRBV19|TRBD1|NA
TGTGCCAGTAGGACAGCGACAGGGTTTACTGAAGCTTTCTTT
CASRTATGFTEAFF
>TRBJ1-2|TRBV28|NA|once
TGTGCCAGCAGTCCCCGGTTCGACAGGAGCACTAACTATGGCTACACCTTC
CASSPRFDRSTNYGYTF
>TRBJ2-7|TRBV27|NA|NA
TGTGCCAGCACGCACGGGGTAGACTACGAGCAGTACTTC
CASTHGVDYEQYF